These 26 T cell receptor beta chains share one sample of origin, sequenced in a study of regulatory T cells in long-lasting Graves disease. TCR beta libraries were built with iRepertoire HTBI primers and Arm-PCR of CDR3 regions. TCRdb reprocessed the multiplex PCR reads with MiXCR, giving one entry per CDR3 protein. The table has about 440,000 distinct CDR3 sequences, 14% to 15% seen once. Described time point: newly diagnosed GD, antithyroid drugs for less than 3 months. After RNA was extracted from PBMCs, the TCR library was made from it. A further study also used this sample, focusing on T cells in Graves' hyperthyroidism and ophthalmopathy.

Sequencing was performed on peripheral blood mononuclear cells (PBMCs), taken at new diagnosis, from a patient treated with antithyroid drugs. These receptors all stem from a woman under 40 with Graves disease.

This clonotype has more than one count but fewer than ten. The chain uses TRBV7-3 and TRBJ1-2; 7 nucleotides match TRBD1. This CDR3 contains 15 residues. The trim removed 1 base at V and 4 bases at J, leaving 6 bases unmatched. Germline loops: CDR1 SGHTA, CDR2 FQGTGA. CDR3 loop: CASSLNPGTAYGYTF. CDR3 DNA: TGTGCCAGCAGCTTAAACCCGGGGACAGCCTATGGCTACACCTTC.

The rearrangement uses TRBV13 and TRBJ1-1; D is undetermined. Germline lookup yields CDR1 PRHDT and CDR2 FYEKMQ (reference sequence). V was shortened by 1 base and J by 1 base, with 7 bases between the two germline ends. CDR3 length: 14 amino acids. For the CDR3, the DNA is TGTGCCAGCAGCTTAGTGGGCACGAACACTGAAGCTTTCTTT. Translating gives CASSLVGTNTEAFF.

This clonotype was picked up many times. The chain carries TRBV7-3 and TRBJ2-1; 10 bases are a match to TRBD2. From germline, CDR1 is SGHTA and CDR2 FQGTGA. Losses at the gene ends were 3 bases for V and 8 bases for J; bases not matched to a gene: 13. CDR3 length equals 17 residues. The CDR3 bases are TGTGCCAGCAGCTTTACCGGGACTAGCGTGACCGCCGATGAGCAGTTCTTC. This translates into CASSFTGTSVTADEQFF.

This chain uses TRBV5-4 with TRBJ1-2; D is perhaps TRBD1 (5 bases). Germline CDR1 and CDR2: SGHNT and YYREEE (reference sequence). The CDR3 covers 15 residues. V lost 4 bases and J 4 bases, leaving 17 bases between the germline ends. CDR3 region: CASSRIRDGLYGYTF. Here the CDR3 DNA reads TGTGCCAGCAGCCGCATAAGGGACGGACTCTATGGCTACACCTTC.

This clonotype was counted only a few times. The rearrangement joins TRBV20-1 to TRBJ2-4, with D perhaps TRBD1 (5 bases). The CDR3 contains 13 residues. V was pared by 7 bases and J by 6 bases, with 16 bases between. CDR1 is DFQATT and CDR2 is SNEGSKA in the germline V gene (reference sequence). In DNA, the CDR3 is TGCAGTGTTATCCCTGACAGACTAAACATTCAGTACTTC. This gives the protein CSVIPDRLNIQYF.

This chain joins TRBV4-1 and TRBJ2-7; weak D call: TRBD2 (5 bases). V lost 2 bases, J lost 3 bases, and 8 bases lay in between. This CDR3 spans 13 amino acids. Germline V gene data show CDR1 as MGHRA and CDR2 as YSYEKL. CDR3 amino acids: CASSQPSGYEQYF. The CDR3 DNA sequence: TGCGCCAGCAGCCAACCAAGCGGCTACGAGCAGTACTTC.

This clonotype came up many times. The chain is built from TRBV6-5 and TRBJ2-3, with D hard to call. The CDR3 sequence is 17 residues long. Trimming stripped 4 bases from V and 4 bases from J, with 21 bases between. The germline V gene encodes CDR1 MNHEY and CDR2 SVGAGI. CDR3 loop: CASSFGLEGIRADTQYF. The CDR3 DNA sequence: TGTGCCAGCAGTTTTGGGCTAGAAGGCATAAGGGCAGATACGCAGTATTTT.

This clonotype was observed many times. This sequence joins TRBV27 and TRBJ2-3; 7 positions agree with TRBD2. Looked up from germline, CDR1 is MNHEY and CDR2 is SMNVEV (reference sequence). The V gene end was trimmed by 3 bases and the J gene end by 4 bases; junction bases not matched to a gene: 7. CDR3 length equals 15 residues. The CDR3 DNA sequence: TGTGCCAGCAGTTTTTCGGCGGGAGTTGCAGATACGCAGTATTTT. The encoded protein is CASSFSAGVADTQYF.

This clonotype has a count of ten or more. This chain links TRBV18 with TRBJ1-4; D is perhaps TRBD1 (5 bases). Trimming shortened V by 5 bases and J by 8 bases, and 18 bases separated the two germline ends. This CDR3 spans 15 amino acids. Germline V CDR1 and CDR2: KGHSH, LQKENI. The CDR3: CASSTSGGWTEKLFF. DNA for the CDR3: TGTGCCAGCTCAACCTCGGGGGGTTGGACGGAAAAACTGTTTTTT.

Notes on this clonotype: With only one base between it and a far larger clone, this is likely a read error. The chain couples TRBV7-9 to TRBJ2-7, with a possible D match to TRBD1 (6 bases). The germline gives CDR1 SEHNR, CDR2 FQNEAQ (reference sequence). This CDR3 is 13 amino acids long. V was cut by 4 bases and J by 3 bases, with 10 bases left in between. The CDR3 coding sequence is TGTGCCAGCAGCTCCCGACAGGACTACGAGCAGTACTTC. Encoded protein: CASSSRQDYEQYF.

A few counts support this clonotype. This sequence joins TRBV2 and TRBJ1-5, with a possible D match to TRBD1 (6 bases). The CDR3 spans 15 residues. Germline assignment: CDR1 SNHLY and CDR2 FYNNEI. The germline V and J ends were trimmed by 0 bases and 5 bases, with 11 bases remaining between them. The CDR3 bases are TGTGCCAGCAGTGAAGCGAGGGGGGTCCATCAGCCCCAGCATTTT. It encodes CASSEARGVHQPQHF.

The genes are TRBV27 and TRBJ2-3, with 9 bases aligning to TRBD1. Germline V gene sequence: CDR1 MNHEY, CDR2 SMNVEV (reference sequence). V lost 4 bases, J lost 5 bases, and 10 bases stayed unmatched. The CDR3 totals 16 residues. The CDR3 region is CASSSPGQGGGDTQYF. The CDR3 DNA follows: TGTGCCAGCAGTTCTCCGGGACAGGGAGGTGGAGATACGCAGTATTTT.

This chain joins TRBV9 and TRBJ2-1; D unresolved. This CDR3 has 12 residues. In germline, CDR1 is SGDLS, CDR2 YYNGEE. V lost 3 bases and J 10 bases, leaving 11 bases between the germline ends. In nucleotides, the CDR3 is TGTGCCAGCAGCGGGGATTCAGAAGAGCAGTTCTTC. It is translated as CASSGDSEEQFF.

This clonotype has a handful of counts. The chain couples TRBV19 to TRBJ1-5, with a possible D match to TRBD1 (6 bases). The CDR3 sequence is 19 residues long. V lost 0 bases and J lost 0, with 18 bases in between. Germline V gene lookup returns CDR1 LNHDA and CDR2 SQIVND (reference sequence). CDR3 protein: CASSIDLGTRTYSNQPQHF. The CDR3 nucleotides are TGTGCCAGTAGTATAGATCTTGGGACAAGAACCTATAGCAATCAGCCCCAGCATTTT.

The V gene is TRBV19, the J gene TRBJ2-2, with 12 bases aligning to TRBD2. V lost 4 bases and J lost 6; bases outside the gene matches: 12. The CDR3 loop spans 18 amino acids. The germline V gene encodes CDR1 LNHDA and CDR2 SQIVND (reference sequence). The CDR3 DNA sequence: TGTGCCAGTAGTACTTTGATGACTAGCGGGAGATTATCCGGGGAGCTGTTTTTT. Translating it yields CASSTLMTSGRLSGELFF.

In its sample, this clonotype was seen a few times. The chain joins TRBV7-3 to TRBJ2-1, with TRBD2 matching 9 bases. CDR3 length equals 15 residues. After removal of 5 bases from V and 7 bases from J, the junction contained 9 bases not matched to a gene. Germline loops: CDR1 SGHTA, CDR2 FQGTGA. CDR3: CASSPGTSIGNEQFF. CDR3 bases: TGTGCCAGCAGCCCCGGGACTAGCATAGGGAATGAGCAGTTCTTC.

As for this clonotype: A much larger clone lies one base from this, so it may be a read error. This sequence joins TRBV20-1 and TRBJ1-5; the D gene is possibly TRBD1 (5 bases). CDR3 length equals 14 residues. From germline, CDR1 is DFQATT and CDR2 SNEGSKA (reference sequence). V lost 3 bases and J 0 bases, leaving 9 bases between the germline ends. In DNA, the CDR3 is TGCAGTGCTAGGCCGGGGGTTAGCAATCAGCCCCAGCATTTT. The encoded protein is CSARPGVSNQPQHF.

This clonotype was recorded many times. The CDR3 here is CASRWLAGGPWEQFF. CDR3 in DNA: TGTGCCAGTCGTTGGCTGGCGGGAGGGCCGTGGGAGCAGTTCTTC. The chain uses TRBV27 and TRBJ2-1; 9 nucleotides line up with TRBD2. Germline V gives CDR1 MNHEY, CDR2 SMNVEV (reference sequence). The CDR3 spans 15 residues. Trimming cost V 9 bases and J 10 bases; bases outside gene matches: 16.

This clonotype came up many times. The genes are TRBV4-1 and TRBJ1-1; D possibly corresponds to TRBD1 (5 bases). The germline CDR1 and CDR2 sequences are MGHRA and YSYEKL. V lost 4 bases and J lost 5, with 11 bases in between. The CDR3 has 13 residues. The CDR3 here is CASSRGRLTEAFF. CDR3 nucleotide sequence: TGCGCCAGCAGCCGGGGACGGTTGACTGAAGCTTTCTTT.

In its sample, this clonotype was seen a few times. CDR3 loop: CASSSTGNGELFF. The CDR3 region has the DNA TGTGCCAGCAGTTCCACAGGGAACGGGGAGCTGTTTTTT. The V call is TRBV6-2 or TRBV6-3, the J call TRBJ2-2; tentatively, D is TRBD1 (6 bases). There are 13 residues in the CDR3. The germline gives CDR1 MNHEY, CDR2 SVGEGT. V lost 4 bases and J 7 bases, leaving 10 bases between the germline ends.

This clonotype was found many times. V usage is TRBV24-1 and J usage is TRBJ2-7; 10 bases are shared with TRBD1. Germline V lookup: CDR1 KGHDR, CDR2 SFDVKD. Trimming removed 2 bases from V and 5 bases from J; junction bases left unmatched: 5. This CDR3 has 15 residues. In nucleotides, the CDR3 is TGTGCCACCAGTGATTCCGGACAGGGGGGAGACGAGCAGTACTTC. Its protein product is CATSDSGQGGDEQYF.

J is TRBJ2-1 and V is TRBV11-2; 10 nucleotides align to TRBD2. CDR3 size: 16 residues. Unmatched junction bases numbered 9, after V lost 2 bases and J lost 8 bases. Germline assignment: CDR1 SGHAT and CDR2 FQNNGV. CDR3 sequence reads: CASSLMASGSGDEQFF. CDR3 nucleotides: TGTGCCAGCAGCTTAATGGCTAGCGGGAGTGGCGATGAGCAGTTCTTC.

This clonotype was counted only a few times. CDR3 amino acids: CATSAPGVYYEQYF. CDR3 nucleotides: TGTGCCACCAGCGCCCCGGGGGTCTACTACGAGCAGTACTTC. V usage is TRBV15 and J usage is TRBJ2-7, with D perhaps TRBD2 (6 bases). Germline CDR1 is LNHNV and CDR2 is YYDKDF (reference sequence). This CDR3 contains 14 residues. Trimming left V 5 bases short and J 3 bases short, with 14 bases between.

This clonotype was counted only a few times. J is TRBJ1-2 and V is TRBV28; no definite D call. This CDR3 has 15 residues. Trimming removed 2 bases from V and 4 bases from J, with 14 bases in between. Germline CDR1 MDHEN, CDR2 SYDVKM. CDR3 in amino acids: CASSLGAAGGYGYTF. DNA of the CDR3: TGTGCCAGCAGTTTAGGCGCGGCGGGCGGCTATGGCTACACCTTC.

Concerning this clonotype: This clone may be a read error of a much larger clone one base away. The chain has TRBV4-1 and TRBJ2-7; 8 nucleotides agree with TRBD1. The V gene's germline CDR1 is MGHRA and CDR2 YSYEKL. The length of the CDR3 is 14 residues. CDR3 coding DNA: TGCGCCAGCAGCCCCGACAGGGGAACCTACGAGCAGCACTTC. This gives the protein CASSPDRGTYEQHF.

This clonotype was found many times. V gene TRBV24-1 combines with J gene TRBJ2-3; possibly TRBD2 for D (6 bases). The CDR3 runs to 16 residues. Trimming left V 4 bases short and J 3 bases short, with 16 bases between. Germline V gene data show CDR1 as KGHDR and CDR2 as SFDVKD. The CDR3 nucleotides read TGTGCCACCAGTGACCTGGGACTCGAAGGGACAGATACGCAGTATTTT. Amino acid sequence: CATSDLGLEGTDTQYF.